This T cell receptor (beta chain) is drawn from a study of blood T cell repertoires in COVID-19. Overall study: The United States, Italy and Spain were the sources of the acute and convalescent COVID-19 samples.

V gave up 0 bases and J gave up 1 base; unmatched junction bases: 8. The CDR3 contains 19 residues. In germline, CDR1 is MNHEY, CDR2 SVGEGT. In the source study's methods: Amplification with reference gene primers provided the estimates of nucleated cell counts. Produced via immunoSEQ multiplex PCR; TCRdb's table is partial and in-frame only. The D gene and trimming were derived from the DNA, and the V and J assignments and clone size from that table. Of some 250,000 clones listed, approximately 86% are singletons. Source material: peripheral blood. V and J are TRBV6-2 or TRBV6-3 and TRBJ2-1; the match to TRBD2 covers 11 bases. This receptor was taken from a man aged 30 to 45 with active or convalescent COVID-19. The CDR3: CASSYSIAGGPSSYNEQFF. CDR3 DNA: TGTGCCAGCAGTTACTCGATAGCGGGGGGGCCCAGTTCCTACAATGAGCAGTTCTTC.